What follows are 26 T cell receptor beta chains derived from one specimen sequenced in a study of blood T cell repertoires in COVID-19. Profiled with immunoSEQ multiplex PCR; TCRdb holds only in-frame clones, not every one. The sample carries more than 85,000 clones, approximately 80% recorded once. Specimen: peripheral blood. The source is a woman aged 55-75 years with acute or convalescent COVID-19.

The count of this clone is one. Other DNA sequences within the sample encode an identical CDR3. The rearrangement uses TRBV5-1 and TRBJ1-1; D perhaps matches TRBD1 (5 bases). CDR1 is SGHRS, CDR2 YFSETQ, per germline. V was clipped by 0 bases and J by 3 bases, with 9 bases between them. This CDR3 spans 14 amino acids. CDR3 sequence reads: CASSLAGGYTEAFF. The CDR3 DNA is TGCGCCAGCAGCTTGGCCGGGGGGTACACTGAAGCTTTCTTT. Variable domain in full (rest from reference TRBV5-1 and TRBJ1-1): KAGVTQTPRYLIKTRGQQVTLSCSPISGHRSVSWYQQTPGQGLQFLFEYFSETQRNKGNFPGRFSGRQFSNSRSEMNVSTLELGDSALYLCASSLAGGYTEAFFGQGTRLTVV.

To note about this clone: This sample includes further DNA sequences coding for the same CDR3. V is TRBV6-2 or TRBV6-3 and J is TRBJ1-1; D gene ambiguous. Trimming cost V 2 bases and J 0 bases, with 7 bases left between them. CDR3 length equals 14 residues. The germline V gene has CDR1 MNHEY and CDR2 SVGEGT. The CDR3 DNA sequence: TGTGCCAGCAGTTACGGCCGATTGAACACTGAAGCTTTCTTT. It codes for CASSYGRLNTEAFF.

This clone was seen more than once but under ten times. The rearrangement uses TRBV30 and TRBJ1-2, with 7 bases lining up with TRBD1. Trimming at V came to 3 bases and at J to 5 bases, leaving 3 bases not matched to a gene. Germline loops: CDR1 GTSNPN, CDR2 SVGIG (reference sequence). The CDR3 extends over 12 amino acids. The CDR3 loop reads CAWSHRGYGYTF. The CDR3 DNA reads TGTGCCTGGAGCCACAGGGGTTATGGCTACACCTTC. Looking up the rest from reference TRBV30 and TRBJ1-2 gives the full variable domain: SQTIHQWPATLVQPVGSPLSLECTVEGTSNPNLYWYRQAAGRGLQLLFYSVGIGQISSEVPQNLSASRPQDRQFILSSKKLLLSDSGFYLCAWSHRGYGYTFGSGTRLTVV.

The table lists this clone with a few counts. V gene TRBV5-1 combines with J gene TRBJ2-5; 8 positions match TRBD1. Germline CDR1 reads SGHRS; CDR2 reads YFSETQ. CDR3 length equals 16 residues. V lost 0 bases, J lost 1 base, and 5 bases stayed unmatched. CDR3 DNA: TGCGCCAGCAGCTTGGGGGTGACAGGGGTCCAAGAGACCCAGTACTTC. Amino acid sequence: CASSLGVTGVQETQYF.

V gene TRBV30 combines with J gene TRBJ1-5; a possible D gene is TRBD1 (5 bases). V lost 0 bases and J lost 2, with 5 bases in between. This CDR3 spans 13 amino acids. Germline CDR1 and CDR2: GTSNPN and SVGIG (reference sequence). DNA of the CDR3: TGTGCCTGGAGTGTGACAGGCAATCAGCCCCAGCATTTT. Residues: CAWSVTGNQPQHF.

This chain joins TRBV19 and TRBJ2-5, with D perhaps matching TRBD1 (6 bases). Germline CDR1 is LNHDA and CDR2 is SQIVND (reference sequence). This CDR3 spans 13 amino acids. Between the trimmed V and J ends, which lost 6 bases and 4 bases, there was a span of 12 bases. CDR3 DNA sequence: TGTGCCAGTAGCACGACAGGTAGAGAGACCCAGTACTTC. It is translated as CASSTTGRETQYF. Using reference TRBV19 and TRBJ2-5 for the parts outside the CDR3, the full variable domain is DGGITQSPKYLFRKEGQNVTLSCEQNLNHDAMYWYRQDPGQGLRLIYYSQIVNDFQKGDIAEGYSVSREKKESFPLTVTSAQKNPTAFYLCASSTTGRETQYFGPGTRLLVL.

The rearrangement uses TRBV14 and TRBJ2-5, with 7 positions matching TRBD2. CDR3 length: 15 amino acids. V lost 4 bases and J lost 7; bases outside the gene matches: 12. CDR1 is SGHDN, CDR2 FVKESK, per germline. In DNA, the CDR3 is TGTGCCAGCAGCCCATATCTGGGTCCGGGGGGGACCCAGTACTTC. It translates to CASSPYLGPGGTQYF. Full variable domain (missing parts from reference TRBV14 and TRBJ2-5): EAGVTQFPSHSVIEKGQTVTLRCDPISGHDNLYWYRRVMGKEIKFLLHFVKESKQDESGMPNNRFLAERTGGTYSTLKVQPAELEDSGVYFCASSPYLGPGGTQYFGPGTRLLVL.

The chain links TRBV7-2 to TRBJ2-3; D perhaps matches TRBD2 (5 bases). Per the germline V gene, CDR1 is SGHTA and CDR2 is FQGNSA. Deletions cut 1 base from V and 4 bases from J, with 12 bases between. This CDR3 is built from 15 residues. The CDR3 spells CASSLGTPRADTQYF. The CDR3 coding sequence is TGTGCCAGCAGCTTAGGGACTCCTAGGGCAGATACGCAGTATTTT.

The chain joins TRBV24-1 to TRBJ2-3; D unresolved. V shed 2 bases and J shed 8 bases, with 13 bases lying between them. The CDR3 has 14 amino acids. Germline V gene data show CDR1 as KGHDR and CDR2 as SFDVKD. CDR3 coding DNA: TGTGCCACCAGTGATTCCCAGACACTGCTTACGCAGTATTTT. This translates into CATSDSQTLLTQYF.

The rearrangement joins TRBV11-2 to TRBJ1-1; TRBD1 might be the D (5 bases). Trimming pared 3 bases from V and 4 bases from J, leaving 15 bases between. The CDR3 consists of 15 residues. Germline V CDR1 and CDR2: SGHAT, FQNNGV. The DNA of the CDR3 is TGTGCCAGCAGCTTTTTATCTAGTAGGGGCACTGAAGCTTTCTTT. This encodes CASSFLSSRGTEAFF.

V and J are TRBV10-3 and TRBJ1-5; perhaps TRBD1 as D (6 bases). Trimming pared 6 bases from V and 3 bases from J, leaving 9 bases between. CDR1 is ENHRY and CDR2 is SYGVKD in the germline V gene. The CDR3 covers 13 residues. Written as DNA, the CDR3 is TGTGCCATCAGCGGACAGACCAATCAGCCCCAGCATTTT. Translating gives CAISGQTNQPQHF.

About this clone: At one end, the junction sequence differs from germline, possibly due to a read error. The chain couples TRBV2 to TRBJ2-5, with 7 bases matching TRBD2. The CDR3 extends over 14 amino acids. Germline V gene sequence: CDR1 SNHLY, CDR2 FYNNEI. CDR3 bases: TGTGCCAGTGCCAAACTAGCGACGCAAGGGACCCAGTACTTC. Residues: CASAKLATQGTQYF.

The V call is TRBV2, the J call TRBJ2-1; D perhaps matches TRBD2 (6 bases). Trimming cost V 7 bases and J 2 bases, with 24 bases left between them. The CDR3 has 18 residues. CDR1 SNHLY and CDR2 FYNNEI come from the germline V gene. This CDR3 is CASKGLSYRVTPYNEQFF. The DNA for the CDR3 is TGTGCCAGCAAAGGACTAAGTTACCGAGTTACGCCCTACAATGAGCAGTTCTTC.

The rearrangement uses TRBV4-1 and TRBJ2-7; 9 positions agree with TRBD1. The CDR3 has 14 amino acids. With V trimmed by 5 bases and J by 1 base, 3 bases remained unmatched. The V gene's germline CDR1 is MGHRA and CDR2 YSYEKL. The CDR3 DNA reads TGCGCCAGCAGCATCGACAGGGGGTCCTACGAGCAGTACTTC. Protein sequence: CASSIDRGSYEQYF.

The CDR3 nucleotides read TGCGCCAGCAGCGTTAGCGGGGGGGGCATAAATGAGCAGTTCTTC. Its protein product is CASSVSGGGINEQFF. The chain uses TRBV5-1 and TRBJ2-1, with 11 positions matching TRBD2. The germline CDR1 and CDR2 sequences are SGHRS and YFSETQ. With 4 bases clipped from V and 7 bases from J, the junction kept 7 bases outside the gene matches. The CDR3 consists of 15 residues.

V usage is TRBV28 and J usage is TRBJ1-5; 7 positions match TRBD1. The CDR3 totals 15 residues. Per germline, CDR1 MDHEN and CDR2 SYDVKM. With 1 base clipped from V and 3 bases from J, the junction kept 3 bases outside the gene matches. The CDR3: CASSLFGTDNQPQHF. CDR3 DNA: TGTGCCAGCAGTTTATTTGGGACAGACAATCAGCCCCAGCATTTT.

This clone was seen only once. This chain uses TRBV5-4 with TRBJ2-5; 8 nucleotides line up with TRBD2. CDR1 and CDR2 (germline): SGHNT, YYREEE (reference sequence). This CDR3 comprises 15 residues. Trimming took 4 bases from V and 4 from J; bases not matched to a gene: 9. The CDR3 nucleotides read TGTGCCAGCAGCGAGAGCGGGGGAGGGGTAGAGACCCAGTACTTC. Protein product: CASSESGGGVETQYF.

V is TRBV18 and J is TRBJ2-7; TRBD2 is a possible D gene (5 bases). V shed 2 bases and J shed 0 bases, with 20 bases lying between them. The CDR3 extends over 18 amino acids. CDR1 and CDR2 (germline): KGHSH, LQKENI. The DNA for the CDR3 is TGTGCCAGCTCACCATTAACGGACTGGACGGGAAGCTCCTACGAGCAGTACTTC. This translates into CASSPLTDWTGSSYEQYF.

The chain employs TRBV5-1 and TRBJ2-7, with TRBD2 as a possible D gene (5 bases). Trimming removed 4 bases at V and 2 bases at J, with 16 bases between. Looked up from germline, CDR1 is SGHRS and CDR2 is YFSETQ. The CDR3 is 15 amino acids. CDR3: CASSPYPLGTYEQYF. Written as DNA, the CDR3 is TGCGCCAGCAGCCCCTACCCCCTCGGGACCTACGAGCAGTACTTC.

The genes are TRBV20-1 and TRBJ1-2; D uncertain. The germline V gene encodes CDR1 DFQATT and CDR2 SNEGSKA (reference sequence). There are 11 residues in the CDR3. V lost 3 bases and J 10 bases, leaving 12 bases between the germline ends. CDR3 DNA sequence: TGCAGTGCTAGGGCCCCGGGGTTCTACACCTTC. It is translated as CSARAPGFYTF.

The chain has TRBV5-6 and TRBJ1-6; possibly TRBD1 for D (6 bases). The ends were cut back, 1 base at V and 8 bases at J, with 22 bases in the middle. CDR3 length: 18 amino acids. Germline CDR1 reads SGHDT; CDR2 reads YYEEEE. In nucleotides, the CDR3 is TGTGCCAGCAGCTTGTTGGGCCAAGGGCAGGGGAGGGATTCACCCCTCCACTTT. Its translation is CASSLLGQGQGRDSPLHF.

A few counts support this clone. V and J are TRBV7-2 and TRBJ1-1; no reliable D call. V gave up 5 bases and J gave up 3 bases, with 13 bases separating them. Germline CDR1 reads SGHTA; CDR2 reads FQGNSA. The CDR3 length is 14 residues. The CDR3 coding sequence is TGTGCCAGCAGCCTCGCTGGGCGTCACACTGAAGCTTTCTTT. This translates into CASSLAGRHTEAFF.

The chain carries TRBV5-1 and TRBJ1-2, with D hard to call. The CDR3 sequence is 14 residues long. Germline V gene sequence: CDR1 SGHRS, CDR2 YFSETQ. V lost 0 bases, J lost 2 bases, and 8 bases lay in between. DNA of the CDR3: TGCGCCAGCAGCTTGGCCAGTCCCAACTATGGCTACACCTTC. This gives the protein CASSLASPNYGYTF. The variable domain in full, with the rest retrieved from reference TRBV5-1 and TRBJ1-2, is KAGVTQTPRYLIKTRGQQVTLSCSPISGHRSVSWYQQTPGQGLQFLFEYFSETQRNKGNFPGRFSGRQFSNSRSEMNVSTLELGDSALYLCASSLASPNYGYTFGSGTRLTVV.

The gene calls are TRBV4-3 and TRBJ1-6, with D perhaps matching TRBD1 (5 bases). V shed 0 bases and J shed 7 bases, with 16 bases lying between them. Germline loops: CDR1 LGHNA, CDR2 YSLEER. This CDR3 region has 17 residues. The CDR3 protein is CASSQEAAGGRNSPLHF. In nucleotides, the CDR3 is TGCGCCAGCAGCCAAGAGGCCGCGGGGGGAAGGAATTCACCCCTCCACTTT.

J is TRBJ2-7 and V is TRBV18; 9 nucleotides agree with TRBD1. Germline V lookup: CDR1 KGHSH, CDR2 LQKENI. The CDR3 is 13 amino acids. V lost 3 bases to trimming and J lost 3 bases; unmatched junction nucleotides: 0. The CDR3 sequence: CASSPTGGYEQYF. The CDR3 DNA reads as TGTGCCAGCTCACCGACAGGGGGCTACGAGCAGTACTTC.

The gene calls are TRBV4-1 and TRBJ2-5, with TRBD1 as a possible D gene (6 bases). The CDR3 loop spans 15 amino acids. Trimming cost V 1 base and J 2 bases, with 11 bases left between them. CDR1 is MGHRA, CDR2 YSYEKL, per germline. The CDR3 bases are TGCGCCAGCAGCCAAGGGACAGTCAAGCAAGAGACCCAGTACTTC. Protein product: CASSQGTVKQETQYF.